This T cell receptor beta chain emerged from a study of blood T cell repertoires in COVID-19 (dated by TCRdb to 2018 to 2021). Study-level background: Collaborator samples came from the United States, Italy and Spain and covered acute and convalescent phases of COVID-19. Subjects who had been exposed to COVID-19, were actively infected with it, or had recovered from it provided the deeply sampled blood TCRbeta repertoires that made up the dataset. A de-identified subject ID, COVID-19 status, age in years and sex were almost always included in the sample metadata. Samples were obtained from the ongoing ImmuneRACE study (first 160 participants) and from over a thousand subjects provided by 6 global collaborators. Where HLA class I and class II types were available, the types were taken from metadata supplied by the sample provider, not from assay-based typing. The repertoires were released in a freely available public database intended as a resource for research on the immune response to SARS-CoV-2. The prospective study material was composed of cDNA or gDNA derived from T cells, B-cell-depleted T cells, or PBMCs.

Collaborating institutions collected whole blood in K2EDTA tubes following their own protocols. For TCRbeta analysis, collaborators shipped samples in one of three forms: frozen whole blood, isolated PBMCs, or DNA extracted from either of those sample types. Here is what the overall study found, with its caveats: Clinical and demographic metadata were provided uncurated, with the amount varying by source and participant.

The immunoSEQ Assay, a bias-controlled multiplex PCR, was used to amplify TCRbeta CDR3 regions from genomic DNA. In the authors' own workflow: Within the assay, amplification of reference gene primers was used to estimate how many nucleated cells each sample contained. To quantify the absolute abundance of each unique TCRbeta CDR3 rearrangement, sequence reads were collapsed and filtered. Productive Simpson clonality was computed per sample as the square root of Simpson's diversity index over productive rearrangements. In TCRdb, the immuneACCESS table is reduced to in-frame sequences with V and J assigned. These tables do not hold every clone; where another copy was compared, an unresolved V gene accounts for under half, and the others remain unexplained. The V and J calls and clone size are taken from that table; D and trimming were inferred from the DNA. The sample table records over 35,000 clones; roughly 90% of these occur just once. Of the sample, roughly 19% is held by the ten largest clones.

The CDR3 runs 15 residues from the cysteine to the phenylalanine. The kept DNA is CDR3 alone, 45 bases in frame from the first base. At the junction V is shortened by 2 bases and J by 6 bases, with 15 bases in between. The germline V gene supplies CDR1 SGHTA and CDR2 FQGTGA. Comment on this clone: Its target antigen remains unknown. Per-base qualities were not stored, and no clone one base away is much larger.

The sequence was obtained from a man in his 70s with active COVID-19. Material for sequencing was peripheral blood. The V gene is TRBV7-3 and the J gene is TRBJ2-3; a weak D assignment points to TRBD2 (6 bases agree). The CDR3 reads CASSLVPGVRDTQYF. Read as DNA, the sequence is TGTGCCAGCAGCTTAGTCCCGGGGGTTCGGGATACGCAGTATTTT.